The 23 T cell receptor beta chains given below trace back to one sample, sequenced in a study of T cells in Graves' hyperthyroidism and ophthalmopathy. There were TCR beta CDR3 regions amplified from RNA transcripts. The HTBI primer set drove a first-round RT-PCR of the TCR CDR3. TCRdb passed the multiplex PCR reads through MiXCR, listing each CDR3 protein once. The sample has 220,000 or so distinct CDR3 sequences, over 15% seen once. Material for sequencing was blood. Receptors were obtained from a woman aged 18-29 years with Graves' ophthalmopathy.

This clonotype was detected many times. V and J are TRBV18 and TRBJ1-3, with D unresolved. CDR3 size: 16 residues. The germline CDR1 and CDR2 sequences are KGHSH and LQKENI. V lost 6 bases and J lost 0, with 15 bases in between. The CDR3 is CASSPRLETSGNTIYF. The CDR3 DNA sequence: TGTGCCAGCTCCCCGCGATTAGAGACCTCTGGAAACACCATATATTTT.

This clonotype was detected ten times or more. The J gene is TRBJ1-1, the V gene TRBV29-1; TRBD1 agrees at 9 bases. The CDR3 covers 15 residues. The germline V gene encodes CDR1 SQVTM and CDR2 ANQGSEA. The J segment lost 2 bases and the V segment lost 0 bases, leaving 4 bases of the junction unmatched. CDR3 nucleotides: TGCAGCGTTGAAGACCGACAGGGGGTAAACACTGAAGCTTTCTTT. Translated: CSVEDRQGVNTEAFF.

This clonotype occurred a few times. The chain combines TRBV29-1 with TRBJ1-2, with TRBD1 identical over 7 bases. Trimming removed 5 bases from V and 6 bases from J; junction bases left unmatched: 3. There are 11 residues in the CDR3. From germline, CDR1 is SQVTM and CDR2 ANQGSEA. The CDR3 region has the DNA TGCAGCGTTCTCGGACAGGATGGCTACACCTTC. It encodes CSVLGQDGYTF.

Relative to its sample, this clonotype is medium-sized (0.01 to 0.1%). V is TRBV7-2 and J is TRBJ1-2; D gene uncertain. Germline loops: CDR1 SGHTA, CDR2 FQGNSA. Deletions cut 4 bases from V and 4 bases from J, with 4 bases between. The CDR3 covers 11 residues. Here the CDR3 reads CASSSLYGYTF. CDR3 in DNA: TGTGCCAGCAGCTCCCTCTATGGCTACACCTTC.

This clonotype was detected many times. The V gene is TRBV4-2, the J gene TRBJ1-5, with 8 nucleotides matching TRBD1. Looked up from germline, CDR1 is LGHNA and CDR2 is YNFKEQ. The ends lost 4 bases at V and 1 base at J; junction bases unmatched: 9. This CDR3 spans 17 amino acids. CDR3 in DNA: TGTGCCAGCAGCCTTCTCCGGGACAGGAGCAGCAATCAGCCCCAGCATTTT. Its protein is CASSLLRDRSSNQPQHF.

The genes are TRBV28 and TRBJ1-5; 12 bases agree with TRBD1. Unmatched junction bases numbered 10, after V lost 4 bases and J lost 0 bases. Germline CDR1 is MDHEN and CDR2 is SYDVKM. CDR3 length: 19 amino acids. As DNA, the CDR3 is TGTGCCAGCAGTTACCCCACGGGACAGGGGGCATATAGCAATCAGCCCCAGCATTTT. Translation: CASSYPTGQGAYSNQPQHF.

This chain joins TRBV12-3 or TRBV12-4 and TRBJ2-5; 13 nucleotides agree with TRBD2. V lost 6 bases, J lost 1 base, and 5 bases stayed unmatched. The CDR3 spans 16 residues. The CDR3 nucleotides read TGTGCCAGCAGCATGACTAGCGGGGGGCCCCAAGAGACCCAGTACTTC. Protein product: CASSMTSGGPQETQYF.

This clonotype was seen at least ten times. V and J are TRBV5-5 and TRBJ1-2, with 7 bases lining up with TRBD1. This CDR3 has 13 amino acids. Germline CDR1 is SGHKS and CDR2 is YYEKEE (reference sequence). With V trimmed by 4 bases and J by 7 bases, 7 bases remained unmatched. The CDR3 region has the DNA TGTGCCAGCAGCCCCGGGACAGCGGGTGGCTACACCTTC. Translation gives CASSPGTAGGYTF.

This clonotype has only a few counts. The J gene is TRBJ2-7, the V gene TRBV4-3; tentatively, D is TRBD1 or TRBD2 (7 bases each). Trimming took off 2 bases at V and 7 bases at J, with 18 bases between the two ends. The CDR3 has 15 residues. The V gene's germline CDR1 is LGHNA and CDR2 YSLEER. The CDR3, as DNA: TGCGCCAGCAGCCAATCCGCGACAGGGCGGGGGGAGCAGTACTTC. As protein: CASSQSATGRGEQYF.

This clonotype was recorded many times. The rearrangement joins TRBV11-2 to TRBJ2-2; 7 nucleotides match TRBD2. Germline CDR1 and CDR2: SGHAT and FQNNGV. The V gene end was trimmed by 1 base and the J gene end by 5 bases; junction bases not matched to a gene: 7. The CDR3 sequence is 16 residues long. CDR3 sequence: CASSLGWEGGTGELFF. The CDR3 region has the DNA TGTGCCAGCAGCTTAGGTTGGGAGGGCGGTACCGGGGAGCTGTTTTTT.

This clonotype has ten or more counts. The chain combines TRBV7-9 with TRBJ1-2, with TRBD1 identical over 9 bases. The CDR3 is 15 amino acids. The germline gives CDR1 SEHNR, CDR2 FQNEAQ (reference sequence). V was clipped by 3 bases and J by 2 bases; unmatched bases: 4. CDR3 in DNA: TGTGCCAGCAGCTTCCCCGGACAGGGGAACTATGGCTACACCTTC. Translated, it gives CASSFPGQGNYGYTF.

This chain uses TRBV6-5 with TRBJ1-2; D is undetermined. The CDR3 consists of 13 residues. The germline CDR1 and CDR2 sequences are MNHEY and SVGAGI. The V and J ends lost 6 bases and 8 bases respectively, with 16 bases between them. CDR3 sequence reads: CASRHSQKEGYTF. The CDR3, as DNA: TGTGCCAGCAGGCACAGCCAAAAAGAGGGCTACACCTTC.

The gene calls are TRBV3-1 and TRBJ2-7, with 8 bases identical to TRBD2. The length of the CDR3 is 16 residues. Germline V gives CDR1 LGHDT, CDR2 YNNKEL (reference sequence). Trimming at V came to 0 bases and at J to 5 bases, leaving 9 bases not matched to a gene. CDR3 region: CASSQEGSAGVDEQYF. The DNA for the CDR3 is TGTGCCAGCAGCCAAGAAGGATCAGCGGGAGTCGACGAGCAGTACTTC.

The rearrangement uses TRBV29-1 and TRBJ2-3, with 11 bases lining up with TRBD2. The J segment lost 14 bases and the V segment lost 6 bases, leaving 10 bases of the junction unmatched. CDR1 and CDR2 (germline): SQVTM, ANQGSEA. This CDR3 is built from 12 residues. The CDR3 nucleotides are TGCAGCGTAGGGACTAGCGGCGCGTTGGGGTATTTT. Its translation: CSVGTSGALGYF.

This clonotype was counted many times. The chain is built from TRBV7-9 and TRBJ1-2; unclear D gene. This CDR3 has 12 residues. V was pared by 5 bases and J by 8 bases, with 12 bases between. The V gene's germline CDR1 is SEHNR and CDR2 FQNEAQ (reference sequence). The CDR3 here is CASSQLRWGYTF. CDR3 in DNA: TGTGCCAGCAGCCAATTAAGGTGGGGCTACACCTTC.

The chain carries TRBV4-1 and TRBJ2-4, with D possibly TRBD2 on 6 matching bases. Germline V gene data show CDR1 as MGHRA and CDR2 as YSYEKL. V lost 8 bases and J lost 9, with 14 bases in between. The CDR3 totals 12 residues. CDR3 loop: CASEWGDGIQYF. DNA for the CDR3: TGCGCCAGCGAGTGGGGGGACGGCATTCAGTACTTC.

The CDR3 protein is CSARGEGNTEAFF. Here the CDR3 DNA reads TGCAGTGCGCGGGGGGAAGGGAACACTGAAGCTTTCTTT. This rearrangement joins TRBV20-1 to TRBJ1-1, with D maybe TRBD1 (5 bases). The V end was cut by 6 bases, the J end by 1 base, with 12 bases between. Germline-derived CDR1 and CDR2 are DFQATT and SNEGSKA (reference sequence). CDR3 length: 13 residues.

This clonotype was seen ten or more times. The V and J genes are TRBV20-1 and TRBJ1-1; 9 bases align to TRBD1. The germline CDR1 and CDR2 sequences are DFQATT and SNEGSKA (reference sequence). This CDR3 spans 12 amino acids. V gave up 3 bases and J gave up 4 bases; unmatched junction bases: 0. CDR3 protein: CSARTGGTEAFF. CDR3 DNA sequence: TGCAGTGCTAGGACAGGGGGCACTGAAGCTTTCTTT.

This clonotype was detected many times. The chain is built from TRBV7-9 and TRBJ2-1; maybe TRBD1 (5 bases). Deletions cut 5 bases from V and 2 bases from J, with 13 bases between. CDR3 length equals 15 residues. Looked up from germline, CDR1 is SEHNR and CDR2 is FQNEAQ (reference sequence). CDR3 sequence: CASSPAQGTYNEQFF. The CDR3 DNA reads TGTGCCAGCAGCCCCGCCCAGGGAACCTACAATGAGCAGTTCTTC.

In its sample, this clonotype was seen a few times. The chain is built from TRBV6-1 and TRBJ1-4; D call uncertain. V was cut by 2 bases and J by 8 bases, with 9 bases left in between. The CDR3 spans 13 residues. Germline CDR1 is MNHNS and CDR2 is SASEGT. The chain's CDR3 is CASSEILGEKLFF. The DNA of the CDR3 is TGTGCCAGCAGTGAAATTCTAGGGGAAAAACTGTTTTTT.

This clonotype was observed many times. The rearrangement links TRBV11-2 to TRBJ2-7; D is possibly TRBD1 (6 bases). The CDR3 runs 13 residues. V lost 4 bases and J 5 bases, leaving 12 bases between the germline ends. Germline-derived CDR1 and CDR2 are SGHAT and FQNNGV. CDR3 sequence (DNA): TGTGCCAGCAGCTCCCGAGGGGGAGACGAGCAGTACTTC. Translated, it gives CASSSRGGDEQYF.

In its sample, this clonotype was seen many times. V gene TRBV24-1 combines with J gene TRBJ2-3; 11 bases fit TRBD2. The germline gives CDR1 KGHDR, CDR2 SFDVKD. V was pared by 4 bases and J by 4 bases, with 3 bases of the junction left unmatched. The CDR3 contains 15 residues. As DNA, the CDR3 is TGTGCCACCAGTGACGCACTAGCGGGAGCAGATACGCAGTATTTT. Amino acids: CATSDALAGADTQYF.

This clonotype showed up many times. V gene TRBV6-1 combines with J gene TRBJ1-1, with D unclear. The CDR3 has 16 residues. V lost 6 bases and J 0 bases, leaving 17 bases between the germline ends. Germline V gene lookup returns CDR1 MNHNS and CDR2 SASEGT. In DNA, the CDR3 is TGTGCCAGCAGGGTCGGAAGGGCGCTGCTGAACACTGAAGCTTTCTTT. Its translation is CASRVGRALLNTEAFF.